This T cell receptor (beta chain) was profiled in a study of radiation and T cells in renal cell carcinoma. The CDR3 is made up of 12 amino acids. The germline V gene encodes CDR1 LNHDA and CDR2 SQIVND (reference sequence). The J segment lost 8 bases and the V segment lost 3 bases, leaving 2 bases of the junction unmatched. Regarding time point: blood 4 weeks post-SBRT, at nephrectomy. Treatment reported: 15 Gy SBRT to primary tumor, nephrectomy 4 weeks later. This renal cell carcinoma was of the clear cell type. The table came from immunoSEQ multiplex PCR; TCRdb's copy has only in-frame clones and leaves some out. The sample includes approximately 150,000 clones, approximately 86% of them seen just once.

The receptor was isolated from a woman aged 45-65 years with renal cell carcinoma. The chain links TRBV19 to TRBJ1-2; 8 bases are shared with TRBD1. The sequencing used blood, collected from a patient whose treatment included radiotherapy and nephrectomy. As DNA, the CDR3 is TGTGCCAGTAGTATTGCAGGGGGCGGCTACACCTTC. This codes for CASSIAGGGYTF.